These T cell receptor beta chains were read from a single sample in a study of OX40 agonist ivuxolimab in advanced cancers. Assay used: immunoSEQ multiplex PCR; TCRdb lists only in-frame clones, some missing. The sample holds about 80,000 clones, 85% to 95% seen once. The sample in question was CD4+ or CD8+ T cells sorted from blood, obtained in a trial of the OX40 agonist ivuxolimab. All receptors come from an adult with an advanced solid tumor such as melanoma, head and neck, liver or kidney cancer. The CDR3 runs from the conserved cysteine through the conserved F or W. Each record gives: CDR3 protein, CDR3 DNA, V gene, clone size, D gene, J gene. The D gene is left open where the match is weak. Clone size is given for some rows only: seen once, a few or many times, or a class if the clone is expanded.

CDR3aa: CASSLAASGGDTQYF
CDR3nt: TGCGCCAGCAGCTTGGCGGCTAGCGGAGGGGATACGCAGTATTTT
v_gene: TRBV5-1
abundance: .
d_gene: TRBD2
j_gene: TRBJ2-3

CDR3aa: CASSKAWVAAKTGELFF
CDR3nt: TGTGCCAGCAGCAAAGCCTGGGTAGCGGCTAAAACCGGGGAGCTGTTTTTT
v_gene: TRBV21-1
abundance: .
d_gene: .
j_gene: TRBJ2-2

CDR3aa: CSVEGETQYF
CDR3nt: TGCAGCGTTGAGGGTGAGACCCAGTACTTC
v_gene: TRBV29-1
abundance: .
d_gene: .
j_gene: TRBJ2-5

CDR3aa: CASSDQVKGEQFF
CDR3nt: TGTGCCAGCAGCGACCAAGTGAAGGGTGAGCAGTTCTTC
v_gene: TRBV5-6
abundance: .
d_gene: .
j_gene: TRBJ2-1

CDR3aa: CASSTRNGLGNQPQHF
CDR3nt: TGTGCCAGTAGTACCAGGAACGGTTTGGGCAATCAGCCCCAGCATTTT
v_gene: TRBV19
abundance: once
d_gene: .
j_gene: TRBJ1-5

CDR3aa: CARSSEGVEGLEYEQYF
CDR3nt: TGTGCCAGAAGCTCCGAAGGCGTGGAGGGACTAGAGTACGAGCAGTACTTC
v_gene: TRBV5-3
abundance: .
d_gene: TRBD2
j_gene: TRBJ2-7

CDR3aa: CASSLALREISYNEQFF
CDR3nt: TGCGCCAGCAGCTTGGCCCTCAGGGAAATCTCCTACAATGAGCAGTTCTTC
v_gene: TRBV5-1
abundance: .
d_gene: .
j_gene: TRBJ2-1

CDR3aa: CAIRVSTGAMNTEAFF
CDR3nt: TGTGCCATCAGGGTATCTACAGGAGCCATGAACACTGAAGCTTTCTTT
v_gene: TRBV10-3
abundance: .
d_gene: .
j_gene: TRBJ1-1

CDR3aa: CASSSGTSGIGSGEQYF
CDR3nt: TGCGCCAGCAGTTCCGGGACTAGCGGGATTGGATCGGGCGAGCAGTACTTC
v_gene: TRBV5-1
abundance: .
d_gene: TRBD2
j_gene: TRBJ2-7

CDR3aa: CASSAGQGNEQFF
CDR3nt: TGTGCCAGCAGCGCAGGACAGGGGAATGAGCAGTTCTTC
v_gene: TRBV5-4
abundance: .
d_gene: TRBD1
j_gene: TRBJ2-1

CDR3aa: CASSAQGARGNQPQHF
CDR3nt: TGTGCCAGCAGCGCACAGGGGGCGCGGGGCAATCAGCCCCAGCATTTT
v_gene: TRBV9
abundance: .
d_gene: TRBD1
j_gene: TRBJ1-5

CDR3aa: CASCLILNGYTF
CDR3nt: TGTGCCAGCTGCCTTATCCTTAATGGCTACACCTTC
v_gene: TRBV27
abundance: .
d_gene: .
j_gene: TRBJ1-2

CDR3aa: CASSPVERGPTGELFF
CDR3nt: TGTGCCAGCTCACCAGTCGAGAGGGGGCCGACCGGGGAGCTGTTTTTT
v_gene: TRBV18
abundance: .
d_gene: TRBD1
j_gene: TRBJ2-2

CDR3aa: CAGAGSGANVLTF
CDR3nt: TGTGCCGGCGCAGGCTCTGGGGCCAACGTCCTGACTTTC
v_gene: TRBV7-9
abundance: .
d_gene: .
j_gene: TRBJ2-6

CDR3aa: CASSPQGRASGELFF
CDR3nt: TGTGCCAGCAGTCCCCAGGGGAGGGCAAGCGGGGAGCTGTTTTTT
v_gene: TRBV6-6
abundance: .
d_gene: .
j_gene: TRBJ2-2

CDR3aa: CASSLRVELSRSGANVLTF
CDR3nt: TGTGCCAGCAGTTTAAGGGTGGAACTCTCAAGGTCTGGGGCCAACGTCCTGACTTTC
v_gene: TRBV27
abundance: .
d_gene: .
j_gene: TRBJ2-6

CDR3aa: CASSWAGGEETQYF
CDR3nt: TGTGCCAGCAGTTGGGCGGGGGGTGAGGAGACCCAGTACTTC
v_gene: TRBV28
abundance: few
d_gene: TRBD2
j_gene: TRBJ2-5

CDR3aa: CASSFGWEGTDTQYF
CDR3nt: TGTGCCAGCAGCTTCGGGTGGGAGGGCACAGATACGCAGTATTTT
v_gene: TRBV5-6
abundance: .
d_gene: .
j_gene: TRBJ2-3

CDR3aa: CASSLEAGYVAEQFF
CDR3nt: TGTGCCAGCAGTTTGGAGGCGGGCTACGTGGCTGAGCAGTTCTTC
v_gene: TRBV28
abundance: .
d_gene: .
j_gene: TRBJ2-1

CDR3aa: CASSQDGTEAFF
CDR3nt: TGCGCCAGCAGCCAGGACGGCACTGAAGCTTTCTTT
v_gene: TRBV5-1
abundance: .
d_gene: .
j_gene: TRBJ1-1

CDR3aa: CASSFGLAGGYEQYF
CDR3nt: TGCGCCAGCAGTTTCGGACTAGCGGGAGGGTACGAGCAGTACTTC
v_gene: TRBV4-1
abundance: .
d_gene: TRBD2
j_gene: TRBJ2-7

CDR3aa: CASSLSARTVGNQPQHF
CDR3nt: TGTGCCAGCAGTTTATCGGCTAGGACAGTGGGCAATCAGCCCCAGCATTTT
v_gene: TRBV27
abundance: .
d_gene: .
j_gene: TRBJ1-5

CDR3aa: CAISSTGTSGTYEQYF
CDR3nt: TGTGCCATCAGCAGTACCGGGACTAGCGGTACCTACGAGCAGTACTTC
v_gene: TRBV10-3
abundance: .
d_gene: TRBD2
j_gene: TRBJ2-7

CDR3aa: CASSSATSGRSAYEQYF
CDR3nt: TGTGCCAGCAGCTCAGCGACTAGCGGGAGGTCTGCCTACGAGCAGTACTTC
v_gene: TRBV5-4
abundance: .
d_gene: TRBD2
j_gene: TRBJ2-7

CDR3aa: CASSSVTGREGADTQYF
CDR3nt: TGTGCCAGCAGCAGTGTTACGGGGCGGGAGGGTGCAGATACGCAGTATTTT
v_gene: TRBV11-2
abundance: .
d_gene: TRBD2
j_gene: TRBJ2-3

CDR3aa: CASSWGQAETQYF
CDR3nt: TGTGCCAGCAGCTGGGGACAGGCAGAGACCCAGTACTTC
v_gene: TRBV7-2
abundance: .
d_gene: TRBD1
j_gene: TRBJ2-5

CDR3aa: CASSEEQGYEQYF
CDR3nt: TGCGCCAGCAGTGAGGAACAGGGCTACGAGCAGTACTTC
v_gene: TRBV10-1
abundance: .
d_gene: .
j_gene: TRBJ2-7

CDR3aa: CAISDRTEAFF
CDR3nt: TGTGCCATCAGTGACCGGACTGAAGCTTTCTTT
v_gene: TRBV10-3
abundance: .
d_gene: .
j_gene: TRBJ1-1

CDR3aa: CASSLEGTSGVGGGEQFF
CDR3nt: TGTGCCAGCAGCTTAGAAGGGACTAGCGGGGTGGGGGGGGGTGAGCAGTTCTTC
v_gene: TRBV7-2
abundance: .
d_gene: TRBD2
j_gene: TRBJ2-1

CDR3aa: CASSLPRGRADTQYF
CDR3nt: TGTGCCAGCAGCTTGCCCAGGGGAAGGGCAGATACGCAGTATTTT
v_gene: TRBV5-4
abundance: .
d_gene: .
j_gene: TRBJ2-3

CDR3aa: CASSPISGRGTGELFF
CDR3nt: TGTGCCAGCAGCCCTATTAGCGGGAGGGGCACCGGGGAGCTGTTTTTT
v_gene: TRBV7-2
abundance: .
d_gene: TRBD2
j_gene: TRBJ2-2

CDR3aa: CASSVPPGGSGSKDTQYF
CDR3nt: TGTGCCAGCAGCGTCCCTCCGGGGGGTAGCGGGAGTAAAGATACGCAGTATTTT
v_gene: TRBV7-9
abundance: .
d_gene: TRBD2
j_gene: TRBJ2-3

CDR3aa: CASSLGREPQETQYF
CDR3nt: TGCGCCAGCAGCTTGGGACGGGAACCACAAGAGACCCAGTACTTC
v_gene: TRBV5-1
abundance: .
d_gene: .
j_gene: TRBJ2-5

CDR3aa: CASSRQGSNQPQHF
CDR3nt: TGTGCCAGCAGCCGACAGGGAAGCAATCAGCCCCAGCATTTT
v_gene: TRBV11-3
abundance: .
d_gene: TRBD1
j_gene: TRBJ1-5

CDR3aa: CASSRFVYTGELFF
CDR3nt: TGTGCCAGCAGCCGCTTCGTCTACACCGGGGAGCTGTTTTTT
v_gene: TRBV14
abundance: once
d_gene: .
j_gene: TRBJ2-2

CDR3aa: CSVAKGMEQPQHF
CDR3nt: TGCAGCGTTGCCAAGGGGATGGAACAGCCCCAGCATTTT
v_gene: TRBV29-1
abundance: .
d_gene: .
j_gene: TRBJ1-5

CDR3aa: CASSRDRGLTYGYTF
CDR3nt: TGTGCCAGCAGTAGGGACAGGGGGTTGACCTATGGCTACACCTTC
v_gene: TRBV27
abundance: once
d_gene: TRBD1
j_gene: TRBJ1-2

CDR3aa: CASSLMEYGSYEQYF
CDR3nt: TGTGCCAGCAGCTTAATGGAGTATGGGTCCTACGAGCAGTACTTC
v_gene: TRBV7-2
abundance: .
d_gene: .
j_gene: TRBJ2-7

CDR3aa: CASNLLGPTTEQYF
CDR3nt: TGTGCCAGCAACCTTCTAGGGCCTACGACGGAGCAGTACTTC
v_gene: TRBV6-1
abundance: .
d_gene: .
j_gene: TRBJ2-7

CDR3aa: CASSPETGYNEQFF
CDR3nt: TGTGCCAGCAGCCCAGAGACGGGGTACAATGAGCAGTTCTTC
v_gene: TRBV9
abundance: .
d_gene: .
j_gene: TRBJ2-1

CDR3aa: CASRGQVGQPQHF
CDR3nt: TGTGCCAGCAGGGGACAGGTAGGACAGCCCCAGCATTTT
v_gene: TRBV2
abundance: .
d_gene: TRBD1
j_gene: TRBJ1-5

CDR3aa: CASSLTATSTDTQYF
CDR3nt: TGTGCCAGCAGCTTGACAGCAACTAGCACAGATACGCAGTATTTT
v_gene: TRBV7-9
abundance: .
d_gene: .
j_gene: TRBJ2-3

CDR3aa: CASSSSRQVYNEQFF
CDR3nt: TGTGCCAGTAGTTCATCCCGACAGGTCTACAATGAGCAGTTCTTC
v_gene: TRBV19
abundance: .
d_gene: .
j_gene: TRBJ2-1

CDR3aa: CASSLAGGNEQFF
CDR3nt: TGCGCCAGCAGCTTGGCCGGAGGCAATGAGCAGTTCTTC
v_gene: TRBV5-1
abundance: .
d_gene: .
j_gene: TRBJ2-1

CDR3aa: CASSLAGQTSTDTQYF
CDR3nt: TGTGCCAGCAGCTTGGCGGGACAGACAAGCACAGATACGCAGTATTTT
v_gene: TRBV5-6
abundance: .
d_gene: TRBD1
j_gene: TRBJ2-3

CDR3aa: CASSLDDGRGNNEQFF
CDR3nt: TGCGCCAGCAGCTTGGACGACGGGAGAGGGAACAATGAGCAGTTCTTC
v_gene: TRBV5-1
abundance: .
d_gene: .
j_gene: TRBJ2-1

CDR3aa: CASSSGWGTEAFF
CDR3nt: TGTGCCAGCTCCTCTGGTTGGGGCACTGAAGCTTTCTTT
v_gene: TRBV27
abundance: .
d_gene: .
j_gene: TRBJ1-1

CDR3aa: CASSTTFTNGYTF
CDR3nt: TGTGCCAGCAGTACAACATTTACCAATGGCTACACCTTC
v_gene: TRBV28
abundance: .
d_gene: .
j_gene: TRBJ1-2

CDR3aa: CASSFDRDSEQFF
CDR3nt: TGTGCCAGTAGTTTCGACCGGGACTCCGAGCAGTTCTTC
v_gene: TRBV19
abundance: .
d_gene: .
j_gene: TRBJ2-1

CDR3aa: CASSFSRGGRDKNIQYF
CDR3nt: TGTGCCAGCAGCTTCTCGAGAGGGGGTCGGGACAAAAACATTCAGTACTTC
v_gene: TRBV7-3
abundance: once
d_gene: .
j_gene: TRBJ2-4

CDR3aa: CATPGTDTQYF
CDR3nt: TGTGCCACCCCTGGCACAGATACGCAGTATTTT
v_gene: TRBV6-8
abundance: .
d_gene: .
j_gene: TRBJ2-3

CDR3aa: CASSLMAGATDTQYF
CDR3nt: TGTGCCAGCAGCTTAATGGCGGGGGCGACAGATACGCAGTATTTT
v_gene: TRBV7-3
abundance: once
d_gene: .
j_gene: TRBJ2-3

CDR3aa: CASSLGSNYGYTF
CDR3nt: TGTGCCAGCAGCTTGGGGTCTAACTATGGCTACACCTTC
v_gene: TRBV5-5
abundance: .
d_gene: .
j_gene: TRBJ1-2